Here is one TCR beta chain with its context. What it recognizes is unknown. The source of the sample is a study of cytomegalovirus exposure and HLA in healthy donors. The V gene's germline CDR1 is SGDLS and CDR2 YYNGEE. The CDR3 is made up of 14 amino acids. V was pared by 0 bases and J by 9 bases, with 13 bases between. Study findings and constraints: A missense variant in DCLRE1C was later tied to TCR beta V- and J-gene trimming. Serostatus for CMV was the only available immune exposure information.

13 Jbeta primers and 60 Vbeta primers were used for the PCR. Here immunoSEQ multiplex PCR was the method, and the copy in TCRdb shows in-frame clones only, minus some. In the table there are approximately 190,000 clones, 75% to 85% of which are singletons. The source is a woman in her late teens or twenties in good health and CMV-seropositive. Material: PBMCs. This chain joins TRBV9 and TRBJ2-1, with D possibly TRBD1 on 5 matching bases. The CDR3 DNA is TGTGCCAGCAGCGTAGTGGTGGGCCAGGGTGAGCAGTTCTTC. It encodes CASSVVVGQGEQFF.